The 31 T cell receptor beta chains given below trace back to one sample, sequenced in a study of T cells in tumors after PD-1 blockade. Assay: immunoSEQ multiplex PCR; the TCRdb copy retains only in-frame clones and omits some. The sample has 15,000 or so clones, approximately 80% seen once. Source: PBMCs, taken after anti-PD-1 treatment. The receptors come from a human donor with basal cell carcinoma.

J is TRBJ2-7 and V is TRBV10-3, with 7 positions matching TRBD1. Germline V gives CDR1 ENHRY, CDR2 SYGVKD. There are 13 residues in the CDR3. V was clipped by 6 bases and J by 2 bases; unmatched bases: 4. The CDR3 here is CAISPGQPYEQYF. In DNA, the CDR3 is TGTGCCATCAGCCCGGGACAGCCCTACGAGCAGTACTTC.

The chain employs TRBV5-6 and TRBJ2-7; no reliable D call. The CDR3 is 16 amino acids. V gave up 0 bases and J gave up 4 bases, with 17 bases separating them. The germline V gene has CDR1 SGHDT and CDR2 YYEEEE. CDR3: CASSLAPASHGYEQYF. CDR3 coding DNA: TGTGCCAGCAGCTTGGCCCCCGCTTCCCACGGATACGAGCAGTACTTC.

A word on this clone: Sequence at one end of the junction differs from germline and may be a read error. Different DNA sequences within this sample yield the same CDR3. This chain joins TRBV2 and TRBJ2-1; 8 positions agree with TRBD2. This CDR3 comprises 19 residues. CDR1 is SNHLY, CDR2 FYNNEI, per germline. The CDR3 nucleotides are TGTCCCAGCTGTTACGGGGGGGCGGGGGAGGGGAGCTCCTACAATGAGCAGTTCTTC. Protein sequence: CPSCYGGAGEGSSYNEQFF.

The chain employs TRBV10-3 and TRBJ1-6; weak D call: TRBD1 (5 bases). CDR1 and CDR2 (germline): ENHRY, SYGVKD. The CDR3 has 16 amino acids. Trimming took off 1 base at V and 7 bases at J, with 14 bases between the two ends. CDR3 sequence: CAISELGREENSPLHF. In nucleotides, the CDR3 is TGTGCCATCAGTGAGTTGGGCAGGGAGGAGAATTCACCCCTCCACTTT.

The chain recombines TRBV6-5 with TRBJ1-6, with D possibly TRBD1 on 5 matching bases. The germline V gene encodes CDR1 MNHEY and CDR2 SVGAGI. The CDR3 is made up of 14 amino acids. Trimming stripped 8 bases from V and 0 bases from J, with 8 bases between. The CDR3 bases are TGTGCCAGCGGGGGGAGCTCCTATAATTCACCCCTCCACTTT. Residues: CASGGSSYNSPLHF.

Turning to this clone: At one of its ends the junction is not consistent with the germline gene, which may arise from a read error. The chain uses TRBV4-2 and TRBJ2-7; no definite D call. The germline gives CDR1 LGHNA, CDR2 YNFKEQ. CDR3 length: 10 residues. The CDR3 nucleotides read TGTGCCAGCAGCCAAGGTCTGTCGGCCTTC. It is translated as CASSQGLSAF.

This clone was seen once. V usage is TRBV15 and J usage is TRBJ2-7; D gene uncertain. The CDR3 is 13 amino acids. The V gene's germline CDR1 is LNHNV and CDR2 YYDKDF (reference sequence). With 2 bases removed from V and 4 bases from J, the gap between germline ends came to 9 bases. CDR3 DNA: TGTGCCACCAGCAGATCGTACGCTTACGAGCAGTACTTC. It specifies CATSRSYAYEQYF.

The chain is built from TRBV4-1 and TRBJ1-4, with no clear D. The germline V gene encodes CDR1 MGHRA and CDR2 YSYEKL. V lost 1 base to trimming and J lost 9 bases, with 9 bases between them. This CDR3 comprises 13 residues. The chain's CDR3 is CASSQVYRQKLFF. In nucleotides, the CDR3 is TGCGCCAGCAGCCAAGTATATAGGCAAAAACTGTTTTTT.

This sequence joins TRBV25-1 and TRBJ2-7; a possible D gene is TRBD2 (5 bases). Germline V gene data show CDR1 as MGHDK and CDR2 as SYGVNS. V was clipped by 7 bases and J by 3 bases, with 25 bases between them. The CDR3 extends over 17 amino acids. The chain's CDR3 is CASTPNPEGPSLYEQYF. For the CDR3, the DNA is TGTGCCAGCACCCCGAACCCCGAGGGCCCCTCTCTCTACGAGCAGTACTTC.

V usage is TRBV29-1 and J usage is TRBJ1-2, with 8 nucleotides matching TRBD1. The CDR3 runs to 12 residues. The V segment lost 6 bases and the J segment 7 bases; nucleotides outside the gene matches: 7. Germline assignment: CDR1 SQVTM and CDR2 ANQGSEA. Here the CDR3 DNA reads TGCAGCGTAGTGGACAGGGTGTCTGGCTACACCTTC. Translation: CSVVDRVSGYTF.

This clone is medium-sized by share. The chain has TRBV4-1 and TRBJ2-1; D uncertain. Between the trimmed V and J ends, which lost 1 base and 0 bases, there was a span of 16 bases. Germline CDR1 reads MGHRA; CDR2 reads YSYEKL. The CDR3 totals 18 residues. The CDR3 reads CASSQVDMGFSSYNEQFF. The CDR3 region has the DNA TGCGCCAGCAGCCAAGTAGACATGGGGTTTAGCTCCTACAATGAGCAGTTCTTC.

The chain combines TRBV7-3 with TRBJ2-1, with a tentative D call TRBD1 (6 bases). V dropped 5 bases and J dropped 8 bases, with 16 bases sitting between them. The CDR3 runs 14 residues. Germline V gives CDR1 SGHTA, CDR2 FQGTGA. The CDR3 coding sequence is TGTGCCAGCAGCCCCCAGGGGCCAGGGGATGAGCAGTTCTTC. Translating it yields CASSPQGPGDEQFF.

The chain combines TRBV6-1 with TRBJ2-7; maybe TRBD2 (5 bases). The germline V and J ends were trimmed by 0 bases and 2 bases, with 11 bases remaining between them. This CDR3 spans 15 amino acids. Germline assignment: CDR1 MNHNS and CDR2 SASEGT. The CDR3 loop reads CASSEAPSSAYEQYF. DNA for the CDR3: TGTGCCAGCAGTGAAGCGCCGAGTAGCGCCTACGAGCAGTACTTC.

This clone was detected only once. This chain links TRBV28 with TRBJ1-3; D not resolved. Germline lookup yields CDR1 MDHEN and CDR2 SYDVKM. CDR3 length: 11 amino acids. Trimming cost V 7 bases and J 2 bases, with 3 bases left between them. As DNA, the CDR3 is TGTGCCAGCAAAACTGGAAACACCATATATTTT. It encodes CASKTGNTIYF.

The chain joins TRBV30 to TRBJ2-1; 9 nucleotides line up with TRBD2. The CDR3 has 16 amino acids. V dropped 0 bases and J dropped 5; count of bases not matched to a gene: 8. In germline, CDR1 is GTSNPN, CDR2 SVGIG (reference sequence). CDR3 loop: CAWSVLGGRGDNEQFF. The CDR3 bases are TGTGCCTGGAGTGTACTGGGCGGGAGGGGAGACAATGAGCAGTTCTTC.

The gene calls are TRBV9 and TRBJ2-3; possible D gene TRBD2, 5 bases. Germline CDR1 and CDR2: SGDLS and YYNGEE. The length of the CDR3 is 14 residues. Trimming took 0 bases from V and 0 from J, leaving 5 bases between them. CDR3 in amino acids: CASSVGGSTDTQYF. The CDR3 region has the DNA TGTGCCAGCAGCGTAGGCGGGAGCACAGATACGCAGTATTTT. The variable domain in full, completed from reference TRBV9 and TRBJ2-3, reads DSGVTQTPKHLITATGQRVTLRCSPRSGDLSVYWYQQSLDQGLQFLIQYYNGEERAKGNILERFSAQQFPDLHSELNLSSLELGDSALYFCASSVGGSTDTQYFGPGTRLTVL.

The CDR3 sequence is CASSLAGADTQYF. The CDR3 DNA reads TGTGCCAGCAGTCTAGCGGGGGCAGATACGCAGTATTTT. J is TRBJ2-3 and V is TRBV25-1, with TRBD2 identical over 10 bases. This CDR3 has 13 amino acids. In germline, CDR1 is MGHDK, CDR2 SYGVNS. V dropped 5 bases and J dropped 4; count of bases not matched to a gene: 0.

The chain uses TRBV6-5 and TRBJ2-5; TRBD1 matches 7 bases. V shed 7 bases and J 5 bases; nucleotides not matched to a gene: 10. The CDR3 covers 14 residues. Germline V gene data show CDR1 as MNHEY and CDR2 as SVGAGI. DNA of the CDR3: TGTGCCAGCACCCCACTACAGGGGATTGAGACCCAGTACTTC. It codes for CASTPLQGIETQYF.

The rearrangement links TRBV5-1 to TRBJ2-6, with TRBD1 matching over 7 bases. The germline gives CDR1 SGHRS, CDR2 YFSETQ. The CDR3 has 16 amino acids. The ends lost 6 bases at V and 4 bases at J; junction bases unmatched: 10. CDR3 sequence: CASNQQTGSGANVLTF. CDR3 DNA sequence: TGCGCCAGCAACCAACAGACAGGGTCAGGGGCCAACGTCCTGACTTTC.

The CDR3 DNA sequence: TGTGCCATCAGTGAAACAGAGGGCTACACCTTC. It encodes CAISETEGYTF. The rearrangement links TRBV10-3 to TRBJ1-2; D not resolved. Germline values: CDR1 ENHRY, CDR2 SYGVKD. V gave up 3 bases and J gave up 8 bases, with 7 bases separating them. This CDR3 comprises 11 residues.

The chain employs TRBV29-1 and TRBJ2-7; possible D gene TRBD1, 6 bases. Trimming removed 1 base from V and 1 base from J, with 8 bases in between. Germline CDR1 is SQVTM and CDR2 is ANQGSEA. CDR3 length: 13 amino acids. CDR3 nucleotides: TGCAGCGTTGAAGCAGGGGAGTCCTACGAGCAGTACTTC. It encodes CSVEAGESYEQYF.

CDR3 bases: TGCGCCAGCAGCCAAGATCTAAGTACAGCGGCCTACAATGAGCAGTTCTTC. It specifies CASSQDLSTAAYNEQFF. The V call is TRBV4-1, the J call TRBJ2-1; D is possibly TRBD2 (5 bases). Germline V gene data show CDR1 as MGHRA and CDR2 as YSYEKL. The CDR3 sequence is 17 residues long. The V and J ends lost 0 bases and 2 bases respectively, with 14 bases between them.

This clone was counted only a few times. This rearrangement joins TRBV5-1 to TRBJ2-5, with 8 bases identical to TRBD1. Losses at the gene ends were 4 bases for V and 5 bases for J; bases not matched to a gene: 10. This CDR3 comprises 15 residues. Per the germline V gene, CDR1 is SGHRS and CDR2 is YFSETQ. CDR3 nucleotides: TGCGCCAGCAGCCCGGACAGGGTTGGGATGGAGACCCAGTACTTC. It specifies CASSPDRVGMETQYF.

This chain uses TRBV7-3 with TRBJ2-7; D ambiguous. Germline CDR1 is SGHTA and CDR2 is FQGTGA. Trimming cost V 2 bases and J 4 bases, with 12 bases left between them. The CDR3 contains 14 residues. The CDR3 DNA reads as TGTGCCAGCAGCTTAGAGGCCTCGTCATACGAGCAGTACTTC. Its protein product is CASSLEASSYEQYF.

The chain combines TRBV6-5 with TRBJ2-1, with D unclear. The CDR3 extends over 11 amino acids. The germline V gene encodes CDR1 MNHEY and CDR2 SVGAGI. Trimming removed 5 bases from V and 5 bases from J, with 4 bases in between. The CDR3 loop reads CASSLNNEQFF. CDR3 DNA: TGTGCCAGCAGTCTCAACAATGAGCAGTTCTTC.

The rearrangement uses TRBV7-9 and TRBJ2-4, with TRBD1 identical over 11 bases. V shed 4 bases and J 8 bases; nucleotides not matched to a gene: 4. CDR1 is SEHNR and CDR2 is FQNEAQ in the germline V gene (reference sequence). There are 14 residues in the CDR3. CDR3 bases: TGTGCCAGCAGCTACGGACAGGGGGCGGACATTCAGTACTTC. As protein: CASSYGQGADIQYF.

The J gene is TRBJ2-7, the V gene TRBV5-1; 7 nucleotides match TRBD1. V dropped 5 bases and J dropped 5; count of bases not matched to a gene: 7. The CDR3 extends over 13 amino acids. Germline V CDR1 and CDR2: SGHRS, YFSETQ. Here the CDR3 reads CASRETGNDEQYF. Written as DNA, the CDR3 is TGCGCCAGCAGAGAGACAGGGAACGACGAGCAGTACTTC.

Written as DNA, the CDR3 is TGTGCCAGCAGTATTGGACAGTTGAACACTGAAGCTTTCTTT. Protein: CASSIGQLNTEAFF. The chain combines TRBV6-5 with TRBJ1-1; the D gene is possibly TRBD1 (6 bases). Germline lookup yields CDR1 MNHEY and CDR2 SVGAGI. The CDR3 is 14 amino acids. Trimming took 5 bases from V and 0 from J, leaving 10 bases between them.

This clone has a single count. The V call is TRBV19, the J call TRBJ1-3, with D perhaps TRBD1 (5 bases). V lost 4 bases to trimming and J lost 0 bases, with 10 bases between them. This CDR3 has 15 residues. Germline CDR1 reads LNHDA; CDR2 reads SQIVND (reference sequence). CDR3 in amino acids: CASSTQQVSGNTIYF. DNA for the CDR3: TGTGCCAGTAGTACCCAACAGGTCTCTGGAAACACCATATATTTT. The variable domain in full, completed from reference TRBV19 and TRBJ1-3, reads DGGITQSPKYLFRKEGQNVTLSCEQNLNHDAMYWYRQDPGQGLRLIYYSQIVNDFQKGDIAEGYSVSREKKESFPLTVTSAQKNPTAFYLCASSTQQVSGNTIYFGEGSWLTVV.

J is TRBJ1-4 and V is TRBV30; the match to TRBD1 covers 7 bases. From germline, CDR1 is GTSNPN and CDR2 SVGIG (reference sequence). V was clipped by 2 bases and J by 8 bases; unmatched bases: 11. This CDR3 spans 15 amino acids. CDR3 region: CAWSPGAGGREKLFF. CDR3 coding DNA: TGTGCCTGGAGTCCGGGGGCAGGGGGGCGAGAAAAACTGTTTTTT.

V is TRBV28 and J is TRBJ1-4; D not resolved. The V end lost 6 bases, the J end lost 0 bases, and 17 bases lay between the germline ends. CDR1 and CDR2 from the germline V gene are MDHEN and SYDVKM. The CDR3 is 17 amino acids. The CDR3 sequence is CASSPYRVDTTNEKLFF. CDR3 nucleotides: TGTGCCAGCAGCCCCTACCGGGTGGATACAACTAATGAAAAACTGTTTTTT.